The 11 T cell receptor beta chains presented below share a single source sample, sequenced in a study of CD8+CD57+ T cells in acquired aplastic anemia (dated by TCRdb to the late 2010s). Patients chosen for sequencing had shown expansion of CD8+CD57+ cells by flow cytometry. TCRdb names Illumina HiSeq 2000 as the instrument used. Genomic DNA served as template for TCR beta VDJ combination and CDR3 sequence profiling. TCRdb redid the processing of the public reads, applying fastp at Q25 and MiXCR, and retained in-frame beta chains. Identical CDR3 protein sequences are pooled into one entry, listed with their most common genes and DNA. The sample table contains a few hundred thousand distinct CDR3 sequences; only one count was recorded for approximately 82% of them. Around 40% of the sample is in the top ten clones. Material: sorted CD4+, CD8+, or CD8+CD57+ T cells (not recorded which) from PBMCs. Source of these receptors: a human donor with aplastic anemia.

This clonotype appeared once. Here the CDR3 reads CASSLSNLGGSDEQFF. The CDR3 DNA reads as TGTGCCAGCAGCTTGTCCAATCTGGGGGGGAGCGATGAGCAGTTCTTC. V is TRBV11-2 and J is TRBJ2-1; TRBD2 aligns across 7 bases. The CDR3 length is 16 residues. The junction had 13 bases not matched to a gene; V was cut back by 3 bases and J by 8 bases. Germline V gives CDR1 SGHAT, CDR2 FQNNGV.

This clonotype appeared once. This chain joins TRBV9 and TRBJ2-4, with D possibly being TRBD1 (6 bases). This CDR3 has 17 residues. Trimming took 4 bases from V and 7 from J, leaving 24 bases between them. CDR1 and CDR2 from the germline V gene are SGDLS and YYNGEE. CDR3 coding DNA: TGTGCCAGCAGCCTTGGGGGCTTTGGGGGAGCTGGGAACATTCAGTACTTC. Amino acids: CASSLGGFGGAGNIQYF.

In regard to this clonotype: It is likely a read error, because the conserved phenylalanine at the end of the CDR3 is missing. No DNA is shown, since the ends of the CDR3 on it are uncertain; the CDR3 is the one TCRdb lists. This chain uses TRBV7-3 with TRBJ2-1; TRBD1 is the table's D call, not checked against the DNA. In germline, CDR1 is SGHTA, CDR2 FQGTGA. The CDR3 totals 11 residues, both ends included. CDR3 amino acids: CASSSLGWATR.

J is TRBJ1-1 and V is TRBV7-7; possibly TRBD1 for D (5 bases). V lost 3 bases and J lost 6, with 17 bases in between. Germline V lookup: CDR1 SSHAT, CDR2 FNYEAQ (reference sequence). This CDR3 spans 15 amino acids. CDR3 DNA: TGTGCCAGCAGCTTTGCGACGGGGGGGGGGGCTGAAGCTTTCTTT. Translating it yields CASSFATGGGAEAFF.

The V call is TRBV2, the J call TRBJ1-1; TRBD1 is a possible D gene (5 bases). Per the germline V gene, CDR1 is SNHLY and CDR2 is FYNNEI. This CDR3 has 13 amino acids. V lost 3 bases to trimming and J lost 11 bases, with 16 bases between them. For the CDR3, the DNA is TGTGCCAGCAGTGATGGGGGGATCAATGAGGCTTTCTTT. Translating it yields CASSDGGINEAFF.

Remarks on this clonotype: The junction differs from germline at one of its ends, possibly a read error. The V and J genes are TRBV7-2 and TRBJ2-5, with D tentatively TRBD2 (5 bases). CDR3 length: 14 amino acids. The V gene's germline CDR1 is SGHTA and CDR2 FQGNSA. This CDR3 reads CATSIACSQETQYF. The CDR3, as DNA: TGTGCCACCAGCATAGCGTGCAGCCAAGAGACGCAGTACTTC.

This clonotype was recorded at least ten times. The rearrangement links TRBV6-2 or TRBV6-3 to TRBJ2-5; the D is unclear. This CDR3 is built from 12 residues. Germline values: CDR1 MNHEY, CDR2 SVGEGT. V lost 6 bases to trimming and J lost 1 base, with 6 bases between them. CDR3 bases: TGTGCCAGCAGGCTGTTCCAAGAGACCCAGTACTTC. Translation: CASRLFQETQYF.

V gene TRBV6-5 combines with J gene TRBJ1-2; D unresolved. The V gene's germline CDR1 is MNHEY and CDR2 SVGAGI. V lost 4 bases and J 5 bases, leaving 11 bases between the germline ends. The CDR3 is made up of 13 amino acids. The DNA for the CDR3 is TGTGCCAGCAGTTTCGGGGAGCTATATGGCTACACCTTC. This sequence encodes CASSFGELYGYTF.

Turning to this clonotype: A read error is likely, as this CDR3 ends without the conserved phenylalanine or tryptophan. The DNA is left out, because the CDR3 cannot be placed on it with certainty; the CDR3 is given as TCRdb lists it. The chain couples TRBV7-9 to TRBJ2-3; the DNA was not compared with TRBD1, the D call given in the table. CDR1 is SEHNR and CDR2 is FQNEAQ in the germline V gene (reference sequence). The CDR3 has 13 residues if both end residues are counted. CDR3 region: CASSLGPGELFFG.

Turning to this clonotype: Because it lacks the conserved phenylalanine or tryptophan at the end, this CDR3 is likely a read error. V is TRBV7-8 and J is TRBJ2-3; D is possibly TRBD2 (5 bases). V shed 3 bases and J shed 6 bases, with 13 bases lying between them. Germline loops: CDR1 SGHVS, CDR2 FQNEAQ. CDR3 length: 14 residues. CDR3 sequence (DNA): TGTGCCAGCAGCTTCGCGGGCGGCGCCGATACGCAGTATGTT. Translated, it gives CASSFAGGADTQYV.

This clonotype showed up just a few times. The chain couples TRBV11-1 to TRBJ2-7; either TRBD1 or TRBD2 may fit D (5 bases each). Per germline, CDR1 SGHAT and CDR2 FQDESV (reference sequence). The germline V and J ends were trimmed by 5 bases and 0 bases, with 14 bases remaining between them. The CDR3 is 15 residues long. The CDR3, as DNA: TGTGCCAGCAGCGTCGGTGGGGGACGCTCCTACGAGCAGTACTTC. Its translation: CASSVGGGRSYEQYF.